The text below deals with one T cell receptor (beta chain). The antigen is unknown. The data stem from a study of beta chain features in type 1 diabetes. What was sequenced were expressed TCRB transcripts, since all of the isolated RNA had been reverse transcribed. Only in-frame clones appear in the TCRdb table, and some are missing; sequencing was by immunoSEQ multiplex PCR. The data hold more than 300,000 clones, with 10% to 15% observed a single time. Findings of the study overall: Patients with Type 1 diabetes showed moderately but significantly shorter TCRB CDR3s in all four CD4+ subsets.

The TCR originated in a woman under 30 with type 1 diabetes. The sequenced sample was naive CD4+ T cells from blood.

Written as DNA, the CDR3 is TGTGCCAGCAGTTTAGCGGGAGGGCCCCCAGATACGCAGTATTTT. Its protein is CASSLAGGPPDTQYF. The genes are TRBV28 and TRBJ2-3; TRBD2 matches 9 bases. Germline V gene data show CDR1 as MDHEN and CDR2 as SYDVKM. V dropped 2 bases and J dropped 4; count of bases not matched to a gene: 4. This CDR3 contains 15 residues.